This T cell receptor beta chain comes out of a study of blood T cell repertoires in COVID-19. At the level of the study: The United States, Italy and Spain supplied acute and convalescent COVID-19 samples. The analysed material was cDNA or gDNA that came from T cells, B-cell-depleted T cells, or PBMCs.

Authors' methods: From reference gene primer amplification, estimates of nucleated cell counts were derived. Libraries were prepared by immunoSEQ multiplex PCR; TCRdb keeps only in-frame clonotypes and omits some of them. V and J calls and clone size come straight from that table; D and trimming were deduced from the DNA. The sample yields roughly 150,000 clones, approximately 90% seen once. Germline V gene data show CDR1 as GTSNPN and CDR2 as SVGIG (reference sequence). This CDR3 region has 16 residues. V gave up 4 bases and J gave up 4 bases, with 22 bases separating them. Input material: peripheral blood. The chain joins TRBV30 to TRBJ1-2; D perhaps matches TRBD1 (5 bases). The source is a human donor in a cohort sampled during active COVID-19. CDR3 sequence (DNA): TGTGCCTGGACTCAGGGAGGATCACAAAGGGGCTATGGCTACACCTTC. It codes for CAWTQGGSQRGYGYTF.